This is a list of T cell receptor beta chains from one sample in a study of OX40 agonist ivuxolimab in advanced cancers. Clones were read by immunoSEQ multiplex PCR, and TCRdb kept only the in-frame ones, dropping some. The table records about 24,000 clones, approximately 79% of them present only once. The material was CD4+ or CD8+ T cells sorted from blood, obtained in a trial of the OX40 agonist ivuxolimab. The receptors originated from an adult with an advanced solid tumor such as melanoma, head and neck, liver or kidney cancer. Both conserved end residues are part of each CDR3. The D gene is left open where the match is weak. Not every row has a clone size; where given, it reads once, few, many or a size class.

D gene: -; J gene: TRBJ2-7; V gene: TRBV19; clone size: -; CDR3 protein: CASSIDGGAYEQYF; CDR3 DNA: TGTGCCAGTAGTATAGATGGGGGAGCCTACGAGCAGTACTTC
D gene: -; J gene: TRBJ2-2; V gene: TRBV5-4; clone size: -; CDR3 protein: CASSSGRNTGELFF; CDR3 DNA: TGTGCCAGCAGCTCCGGACGGAACACCGGGGAGCTGTTTTTT
D gene: TRBD1; J gene: TRBJ1-2; V gene: TRBV9; clone size: -; CDR3 protein: CASSSWTGAGGYTF; CDR3 DNA: TGTGCCAGCAGCTCTTGGACAGGGGCAGGCGGCTACACCTTC
D gene: -; J gene: TRBJ1-5; V gene: TRBV5-4; clone size: few; CDR3 protein: CASTPNIGAENQPQHF; CDR3 DNA: TGTGCCAGCACCCCTAATATAGGGGCCGAAAATCAGCCCCAGCATTTT
D gene: -; J gene: TRBJ1-1; V gene: TRBV11-3; clone size: -; CDR3 protein: CASSFLTGSEAFF; CDR3 DNA: TGTGCCAGCAGCTTCTTGACGGGGTCTGAAGCTTTCTTT
D gene: TRBD1; J gene: TRBJ2-7; V gene: TRBV14; clone size: -; CDR3 protein: CASSQDLDRTYEQYF; CDR3 DNA: TGTGCCAGCAGCCAAGACTTGGACAGGACCTACGAGCAGTACTTC
D gene: -; J gene: TRBJ1-2; V gene: TRBV6-5; clone size: once; CDR3 protein: CASPGGDYGYTF; CDR3 DNA: TGTGCCAGTCCAGGAGGGGACTATGGCTACACCTTC
D gene: -; J gene: TRBJ1-6; V gene: TRBV6-1; clone size: few; CDR3 protein: CASSEGSRGLIVGSPLHF; CDR3 DNA: TGTGCCAGCAGTGAAGGTTCTCGGGGCTTAATAGTGGGTTCACCCCTCCACTTT
D gene: -; J gene: TRBJ2-3; V gene: TRBV28; clone size: -; CDR3 protein: CASSLDLAGGTDTQYF; CDR3 DNA: TGTGCCAGCAGTTTAGATTTGGCTGGCGGGACAGATACGCAGTATTTT
D gene: TRBD1; J gene: TRBJ2-7; V gene: TRBV6-5; clone size: -; CDR3 protein: CASSYSGQGSRGEQYF; CDR3 DNA: TGTGCCAGCAGTTACTCCGGACAGGGGAGTAGGGGCGAGCAGTACTTC
D gene: -; J gene: TRBJ1-5; V gene: TRBV15; clone size: -; CDR3 protein: CATSRAWKEGNQPQHF; CDR3 DNA: TGTGCCACCAGCAGAGCGTGGAAAGAGGGCAATCAGCCCCAGCATTTT
D gene: -; J gene: TRBJ2-6; V gene: TRBV27; clone size: -; CDR3 protein: CASSPTGNSGANVLTF; CDR3 DNA: TGTGCCAGCAGTCCAACAGGGAACTCTGGGGCCAACGTCCTGACTTTC
D gene: -; J gene: TRBJ1-3; V gene: TRBV2; clone size: -; CDR3 protein: CASSEGKVLRDSGNTIYF; CDR3 DNA: TGTGCCAGCAGTGAGGGTAAGGTTCTCCGCGATTCTGGAAACACCATATATTTT
D gene: TRBD2; J gene: TRBJ2-1; V gene: TRBV2; clone size: -; CDR3 protein: CASTPSGGASYNEQFF; CDR3 DNA: TGTGCCAGCACCCCGAGCGGGGGGGCCTCCTACAATGAGCAGTTCTTC
D gene: -; J gene: TRBJ2-7; V gene: TRBV10-3; clone size: -; CDR3 protein: CALGTVDSYEQYF; CDR3 DNA: TGTGCCCTAGGCACAGTTGACTCCTACGAGCAGTACTTC
D gene: TRBD2; J gene: TRBJ2-5; V gene: TRBV5-1; clone size: -; CDR3 protein: CASSLGASGDQETQYF; CDR3 DNA: TGCGCCAGCAGCTTGGGCGCTAGCGGGGATCAAGAGACCCAGTACTTC
D gene: TRBD1; J gene: TRBJ1-2; V gene: TRBV6-5; clone size: -; CDR3 protein: CASGATGSYGYTF; CDR3 DNA: TGTGCCAGCGGGGCGACAGGGTCCTATGGCTACACCTTC
D gene: -; J gene: TRBJ1-1; V gene: TRBV5-1; clone size: -; CDR3 protein: CASRQETEAFF; CDR3 DNA: TGCGCCAGCAGACAGGAGACTGAAGCTTTCTTT
D gene: TRBD1; J gene: TRBJ1-2; V gene: TRBV19; clone size: -; CDR3 protein: CASSLGDREAYVYGYTF; CDR3 DNA: TGTGCCAGTAGTCTGGGGGACAGGGAGGCCTATGTCTATGGCTACACCTTC